The 9 T cell receptor beta chains reported below all come from one sample, sequenced in a study of CD8+ T cells in alopecia areata. It was cDNA, reverse transcribed from extracted RNA, that served as the sequencing template. Here immunoSEQ multiplex PCR was the method, and the copy in TCRdb shows in-frame clones only, minus some. In the table there are over 100,000 clones, roughly 50% of which are singletons. Source: CD8+ T cells sorted from blood, taken at week 0. The receptor set was obtained from a human donor with alopecia areata.

The chain carries TRBV7-2 and TRBJ1-1, with D possibly TRBD1 on 5 matching bases. Trimming took 5 bases from V and 4 from J, leaving 17 bases between them. The CDR3 spans 15 residues. Per germline, CDR1 SGHTA and CDR2 FQGNSA. The CDR3 spells CASSPLLGPGTEAFF. The CDR3 nucleotides are TGTGCCAGCAGCCCTCTCCTGGGGCCGGGCACTGAAGCTTTCTTT. Variable domain in full (rest from reference TRBV7-2 and TRBJ1-1): GAGVSQSPSNKVTEKGKDVELRCDPISGHTALYWYRQSLGQGLEFLIYFQGNSAPDKSGLPSDRFSAERTGGSVSTLTIQRTQQEDSAVYLCASSPLLGPGTEAFFGQGTRLTVV.

This clone came up a few times. The CDR3 DNA follows: TGTGCCAGCAGGGGGGGGCCCGAGCAGTACTTC. Translated: CASRGGPEQYF. This chain links TRBV6-5 with TRBJ2-7; weak D call: TRBD2 (7 bases). With 6 bases removed from V and 6 bases from J, the gap between germline ends came to 9 bases. Per germline, CDR1 MNHEY and CDR2 SVGAGI. The CDR3 runs 11 residues.

The rearrangement uses TRBV27 and TRBJ2-1; D perhaps matches TRBD2 (5 bases). Trimming cost V 6 bases and J 9 bases, with 18 bases left between them. CDR3 length equals 14 residues. Germline CDR1 is MNHEY and CDR2 is SMNVEV (reference sequence). The DNA for the CDR3 is TGTGCCAGCAGGTCGGGCGGGTCAGCGAGTGAGCAGTTCTTC. Translating gives CASRSGGSASEQFF.

To note about this clone: The junction departs from the called germline gene at one end, perhaps through a read error. The V call is TRBV6-6, the J call TRBJ1-1; D uncertain. Germline CDR1 reads MNHNY; CDR2 reads SVGAGI (reference sequence). This CDR3 comprises 12 residues. CDR3 coding DNA: TGTGCCAGCAGTTACTCCGGGCCTGAGGCTTTCTTT. This encodes CASSYSGPEAFF.

This clone was seen only a few times. The rearrangement links TRBV14 to TRBJ2-7; D unresolved. The CDR3 spans 13 residues. Trimming took 5 bases from V and 3 from J, leaving 11 bases between them. Germline V lookup: CDR1 SGHDN, CDR2 FVKESK. The CDR3 region has the DNA TGTGCCAGCAGCTCCTTTGGAAGCTACGAGCAGTACTTC. It encodes CASSSFGSYEQYF. Supplemented by reference TRBV14 and TRBJ2-7, the full variable domain reads EAGVTQFPSHSVIEKGQTVTLRCDPISGHDNLYWYRRVMGKEIKFLLHFVKESKQDESGMPNNRFLAERTGGTYSTLKVQPAELEDSGVYFCASSSFGSYEQYFGPGTRLTVT.

The gene calls are TRBV29-1 and TRBJ2-1; 13 nucleotides match TRBD2. The CDR3 sequence is 14 residues long. With V trimmed by 6 bases and J by 7 bases, 6 bases remained unmatched. Germline V gives CDR1 SQVTM, CDR2 ANQGSEA. For the CDR3, the DNA is TGCAGCGTGGAACTAGCGGGGGGGCAGAATGAGCAGTTCTTC. This codes for CSVELAGGQNEQFF.

This chain uses TRBV6-6 with TRBJ1-5, with 8 bases lining up with TRBD1. The CDR3 loop spans 15 amino acids. Germline loops: CDR1 MNHNY, CDR2 SVGAGI (reference sequence). Germline trimming cut 6 bases from V and 0 bases from J; bases unmatched to any gene: 4. The CDR3 DNA follows: TGTGCCAGCAGCCAGGGGGCTAGTAGCAATCAGCCCCAGCATTTT. Translating gives CASSQGASSNQPQHF.

The chain is built from TRBV27 and TRBJ2-7; tentatively, D is TRBD1 or TRBD2 (5 bases each). The CDR3 contains 13 residues. Trimming pared 4 bases from V and 2 bases from J, leaving 9 bases between. Germline CDR1 MNHEY, CDR2 SMNVEV (reference sequence). The CDR3 loop reads CASSYGAAYEQYF. In DNA form, the CDR3 reads TGTGCCAGCAGTTACGGGGCAGCCTACGAGCAGTACTTC.

This clone was seen only a few times. The chain employs TRBV5-8 and TRBJ2-3; TRBD2 matches 7 bases. With V trimmed by 0 bases and J by 6 bases, 4 bases remained unmatched. The V gene's germline CDR1 is SGHTS and CDR2 YDEGEE. This CDR3 has 14 amino acids. CDR3 region: CASSLVAGGDTQYF. CDR3 in DNA: TGTGCCAGCAGCTTGGTAGCGGGCGGGGATACGCAGTATTTT. Using reference TRBV5-8 and TRBJ2-3 for the parts outside the CDR3, the full variable domain is EAGVTQSPTHLIKTRGQQATLRCSPISGHTSVYWYQQALGLGLQFLLWYDEGEERNRGNFPPRFSGRQFPNYSSELNVNALELEDSALYLCASSLVAGGDTQYFGPGTRLTVL.